Listed below are T cell receptor beta chains from one sample, sequenced in a study of sequential checkpoint blockade in melanoma. The protocol was immunoSEQ multiplex PCR, while the TCRdb copy is restricted to in-frame clones and leaves out a portion. Of 15,000 to 25,000 clones listed, around 82% are singletons. This material consisted of CD8+ T cells sorted from blood (inferred from file names), taken from a patient given nivolumab and ipilimumab in sequence. The receptor source for this set is a human donor with melanoma. Each CDR3 is given with its conserved first and last residue. D genes are given only for firm matches. The size field is filled for only some rows; it gives once, few, many or a size class.

TRBJ1-1 TRBV15 . few TGTGCCACCGCCAGTCAGGGCGCAGCTTTCTTT CATASQGAAFF
TRBJ2-5 TRBV5-5 . . TGTGCCAGCAGCCCTTGGCAGACCCAGTACTTC CASSPWQTQYF
TRBJ2-2 TRBV7-9 . . TGTGCCAGCAGTTTTACAGGGTTTGGGAACACCGGGGAGCTGTTTTTT CASSFTGFGNTGELFF
TRBJ2-7 TRBV9 TRBD1 . TGTGCCAGCAGCCCCCAAGGGGCAGGGGGCCAGTACGAGCAGTACTTC CASSPQGAGGQYEQYF
TRBJ1-6 TRBV5-8 TRBD1 . TGTGCCAGCAGCTCAATGGACAGGGAGGGGATTAATTCACCCCTCCACTTT CASSSMDREGINSPLHF
TRBJ1-5 TRBV27 . once TGTGCCAGCAGTTTTGGGCAAGGGGGCAATCAGCCCCAGCATTTT CASSFGQGGNQPQHF
TRBJ1-6 TRBV7-9 TRBD1 . TGTGCCAGCAGCCCACAAACAGGGGGCCCATATAATTCACCCCTCCACTTT CASSPQTGGPYNSPLHF
TRBJ2-7 TRBV7-9 TRBD1 . TGTGCCAGCAGCCCAGGGACAGGGGGCTCCTACGAGCAGTACTTC CASSPGTGGSYEQYF
TRBJ2-1 TRBV19 . . TGTGCCAGTAGTAGGACTTCGTGGAATGAGCAGTTCTTC CASSRTSWNEQFF
TRBJ2-1 TRBV5-6 TRBD1 few TGTGCCAGCAGCTTGGGACAGGGGGCGCCCAATGAGCAGTTCTTC CASSLGQGAPNEQFF
TRBJ2-3 TRBV7-6 . . TGTGCCAGCAGCCCCAGGGGCGTGGGAGATACGCAGTATTTT CASSPRGVGDTQYF
TRBJ2-1 TRBV27 . . TGTGCCAGCAGACCCGGGGGGCCCTCCTACAATGAGCAGTTCTTC CASRPGGPSYNEQFF
TRBJ2-5 TRBV4-3 . . TGCGCCAGCAGCCAAGTCTGGGGGCCGGGGGAGACCCAGTACTTC CASSQVWGPGETQYF
TRBJ2-7 TRBV7-9 TRBD1 few TGTGCCAGCAGCACGGACAGGGAGCGGTACTTC CASSTDRERYF
TRBJ2-7 TRBV5-8 . . TGTGCCAGCAGCCAAGATGGACATGGCTACGAGCAGTACTTC CASSQDGHGYEQYF
TRBJ1-4 TRBV27 TRBD1 . TGTGCCAGCAGTTTATCAGGGACAGGCGGGGAAAAACTGTTTTTT CASSLSGTGGEKLFF
TRBJ2-3 TRBV6-4 . few TGTGCCAGCAGTGACTCAACCCAGGGGGGAGATACGCAGTATTTT CASSDSTQGGDTQYF
TRBJ2-7 TRBV5-1 . . TGCGCCAGCAGCTTGGACAGGATAAGGGACTACGAGCAGTACTTC CASSLDRIRDYEQYF
TRBJ2-3 TRBV13 . . TGTGCCAGCAGCCTACAGGGTTCTAGGGGGACAGATACGCAGTATTTT CASSLQGSRGTDTQYF
TRBJ2-7 TRBV6-1 . . TGTGCCTCAACCGGCGGGGACTCCTACGAGCAGTACTTC CASTGGDSYEQYF
TRBJ2-7 TRBV6-1 TRBD1 . TGTGCCAGCAAAGCTGGGACAGACTACGAGCAGTACTTC CASKAGTDYEQYF
TRBJ2-5 TRBV27 . . TGTGCCAGCAGTCCCCTCCCCGACACCTACGAAGAGACCCAGTACTTC CASSPLPDTYEETQYF
TRBJ2-3 TRBV29-1 TRBD2 . TGCAGCATCTACGGACTAGCGGGGGGCCGCTTTTACACAGATACGCAGTATTTT CSIYGLAGGRFYTDTQYF
TRBJ2-7 TRBV11-3 . . TGTGCCAGCAGCACCCGCTTGGTCGGGTCCTACGAGCAGTACTTC CASSTRLVGSYEQYF
TRBJ2-7 TRBV28 . . TGTGCCAGCAGTTTATCCAGGTTTGGGTCCTACGAGCAGTACTTC CASSLSRFGSYEQYF
TRBJ2-1 TRBV7-8 . few TGTGCCAGCAGCTTCCCGACAGGTCCCAATGAGCAGTTCTTC CASSFPTGPNEQFF
TRBJ1-5 TRBV6-1 TRBD1 . TGTGCCAGCAGGGGGACAGGGGGCGATCAGCCCCAGCATTTT CASRGTGGDQPQHF
TRBJ2-1 TRBV7-3 TRBD2 few TGTGCCAGCAGCTTAGTTTTTGGTAGCGGGGGCTCCTACAATGAGCAGTTCTTC CASSLVFGSGGSYNEQFF
TRBJ1-2 TRBV7-9 . once TGTGCCAGCAGCCCCGGGACACCCCTTGGCTATGGCTACACCTTC CASSPGTPLGYGYTF
TRBJ2-5 TRBV28 TRBD2 . TGTGCCAGCACCCACCTCGGGACTAGCGGGCGGAAGACCCAGTACTTC CASTHLGTSGRKTQYF
TRBJ2-7 TRBV7-6 TRBD1 . TGTGCCAGCAGCGACGGACAGGGGGCTTACGAGCAGTACTTC CASSDGQGAYEQYF
TRBJ2-1 TRBV2 TRBD2 . TGTGCCAGCAGGGTATCTCAGGCTAGCGGGGAAAGTTTGTGGCAGTTCTTC CASRVSQASGESLWQFF
TRBJ1-2 TRBV9 . . TGTGCCAGCAGCGCCCTGACAGGCAACTATGGCTACACCTTC CASSALTGNYGYTF
TRBJ2-1 TRBV7-7 . . TGTGCTACAGGGCTAGCGGATACCACCAGCTCCTACAATGAGCAGTTCTTC CATGLADTTSSYNEQFF
TRBJ2-3 TRBV9 TRBD2 . TGTGCCAGCAGCGCCGCTAGCGGGGGGGCTTATTTT CASSAASGGAYF
TRBJ2-5 TRBV7-9 TRBD2 . TGTGCCAGCAGCCCCCCGACGGGGGGGCGGGAGACCCAGTACTTC CASSPPTGGRETQYF
TRBJ1-1 TRBV5-6 . . TGTGCCAGCAGCTTCGCCGACAGTGAAGCTTTCTTT CASSFADSEAFF
TRBJ1-3 TRBV7-2 . once TGTGCCAGCAGCTTAGTCGACGGGATCCTTGCTGGAAACACCATATATTTT CASSLVDGILAGNTIYF
TRBJ1-1 TRBV13 . few TGTGCCAGCAGCTACTCGACTATAACAGGGATGGGCACTGAAGCTTTCTTT CASSYSTITGMGTEAFF
TRBJ1-2 TRBV4-3 TRBD1 . TGCGCCAGCAGCCAAGGACAGGGCCCTAACTATGGCTACACCTTC CASSQGQGPNYGYTF
TRBJ1-6 TRBV28 TRBD1 once TGTGCCAGCAGTTCCGCCCCGGACAGGGATTATTCACCCCTCCACTTT CASSSAPDRDYSPLHF
TRBJ2-7 TRBV23-1 . . TGCGCCAGCAGTCAATGGGGCGGGATATACGAGCAGTACTTC CASSQWGGIYEQYF